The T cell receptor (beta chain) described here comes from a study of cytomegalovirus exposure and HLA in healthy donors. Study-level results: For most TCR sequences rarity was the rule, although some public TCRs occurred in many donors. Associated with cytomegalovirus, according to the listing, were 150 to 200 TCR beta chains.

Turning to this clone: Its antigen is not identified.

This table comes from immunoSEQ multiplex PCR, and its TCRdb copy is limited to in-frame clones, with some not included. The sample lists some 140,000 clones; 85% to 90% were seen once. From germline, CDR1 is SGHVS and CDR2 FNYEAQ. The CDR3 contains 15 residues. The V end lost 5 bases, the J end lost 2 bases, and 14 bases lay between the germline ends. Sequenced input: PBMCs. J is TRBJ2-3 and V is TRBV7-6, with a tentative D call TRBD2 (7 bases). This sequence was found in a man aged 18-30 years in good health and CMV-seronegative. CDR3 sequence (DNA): TGTGCCAGCAGCCTACTAGGGGGGGACACAGATACGCAGTATTTT. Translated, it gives CASSLLGGDTDTQYF.